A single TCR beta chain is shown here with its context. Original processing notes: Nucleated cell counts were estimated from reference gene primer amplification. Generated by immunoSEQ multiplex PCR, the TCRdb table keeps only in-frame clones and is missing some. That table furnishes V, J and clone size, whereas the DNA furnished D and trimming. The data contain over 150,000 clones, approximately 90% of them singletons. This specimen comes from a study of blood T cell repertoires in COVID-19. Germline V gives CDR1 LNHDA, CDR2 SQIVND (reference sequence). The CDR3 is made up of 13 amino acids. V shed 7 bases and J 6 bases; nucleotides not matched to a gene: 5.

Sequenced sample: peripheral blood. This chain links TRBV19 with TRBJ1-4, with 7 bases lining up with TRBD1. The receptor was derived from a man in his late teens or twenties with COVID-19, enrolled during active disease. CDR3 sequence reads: CASTGRGYEKLFF. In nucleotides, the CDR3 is TGTGCCAGTACCGGCAGGGGGTATGAAAAACTGTTTTTT.